In this sample, the clone carrying this TCR beta chain turned up a few times. Amplified regions were TCR beta CDR3 sequences from RNA transcripts. Initially, a first-round RT-PCR of the TCR CDR3 employed the HTBI primer set. TCRdb itself ran the multiplex PCR reads through MiXCR, one entry per CDR3 protein. The table lists fewer than 700,000 distinct CDR3 sequences, under 20% of them singletons. The diagnoses drew upon clinical symptoms, serum thyroxine and TRAb, thyroid ultrasound and orbital computed tomography. The data originate from a study of T cells in Graves' hyperthyroidism and ophthalmopathy. Across the whole study: Peripheral blood samples were taken at initial diagnosis, prior to any treatment.

This sequence originates from a woman aged 18-29 years with Graves' ophthalmopathy. Sequenced material: blood.

The CDR3 nucleotides read TGTGCCACCAGTGATCGGGACAGGGCGAACACCGGGGAGCTGTTTTTT. Translated, it gives CATSDRDRANTGELFF. The rearrangement uses TRBV24-1 and TRBJ2-2; TRBD1 matches at 9 bases. The CDR3 spans 16 residues. Per the germline V gene, CDR1 is KGHDR and CDR2 is SFDVKD. Unmatched junction bases numbered 1, after V lost 3 bases and J lost 0 bases.